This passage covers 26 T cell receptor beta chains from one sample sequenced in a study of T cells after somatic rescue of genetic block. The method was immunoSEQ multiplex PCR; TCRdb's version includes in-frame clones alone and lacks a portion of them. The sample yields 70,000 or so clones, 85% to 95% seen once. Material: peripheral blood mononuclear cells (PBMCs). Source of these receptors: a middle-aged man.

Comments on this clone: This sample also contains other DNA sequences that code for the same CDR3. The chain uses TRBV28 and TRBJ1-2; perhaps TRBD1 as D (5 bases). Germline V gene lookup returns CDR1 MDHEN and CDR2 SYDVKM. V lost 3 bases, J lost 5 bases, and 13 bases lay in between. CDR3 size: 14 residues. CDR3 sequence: CASSFGQGRYGYTF. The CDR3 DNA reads TGTGCCAGCAGTTTTGGGCAGGGCAGGTATGGCTACACCTTC.

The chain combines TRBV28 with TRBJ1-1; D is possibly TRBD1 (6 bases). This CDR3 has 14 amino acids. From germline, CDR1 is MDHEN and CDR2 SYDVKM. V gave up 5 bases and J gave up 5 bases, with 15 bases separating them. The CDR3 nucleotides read TGTGCCAGCAGTCCGGGGCAGGGGTGGACTGAAGCTTTCTTT. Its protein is CASSPGQGWTEAFF.

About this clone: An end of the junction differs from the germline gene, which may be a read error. CDR3 in DNA: TGTGCCAGCAGCCTAGCAGTGGATACGCAGTATTTT. Its protein is CASSLAVDTQYF. The rearrangement joins TRBV7-8 to TRBJ2-3; possible D gene TRBD2, 5 bases. Germline V gene lookup returns CDR1 SGHVS and CDR2 FQNEAQ. CDR3 length: 12 residues. Together with reference TRBV7-8 and TRBJ2-3, the CDR3 gives the full variable domain: GAGVSQSPRYKVAKRGQDVALRCDPISGHVSLFWYQQALGQGPEFLTYFQNEAQLDKSGLPSDRFFAERPEGSVSTLKIQRTQQEDSAVYLCASSLAVDTQYFGPGTRLTVL.

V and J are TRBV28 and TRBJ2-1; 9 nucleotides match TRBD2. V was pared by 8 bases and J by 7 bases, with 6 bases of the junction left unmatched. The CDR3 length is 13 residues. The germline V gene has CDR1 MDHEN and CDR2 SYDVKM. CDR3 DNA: TGTGCCAGCTGTAGCGGGAGTTGGAATGAGCAGTTCTTC. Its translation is CASCSGSWNEQFF.

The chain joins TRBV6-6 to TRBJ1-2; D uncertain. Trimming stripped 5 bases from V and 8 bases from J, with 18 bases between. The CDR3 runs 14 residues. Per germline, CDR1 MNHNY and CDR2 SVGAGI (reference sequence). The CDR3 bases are TGTGCCAGCAGTAAATTCCAGTCCCCCAAAGGCTACACCTTC. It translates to CASSKFQSPKGYTF.

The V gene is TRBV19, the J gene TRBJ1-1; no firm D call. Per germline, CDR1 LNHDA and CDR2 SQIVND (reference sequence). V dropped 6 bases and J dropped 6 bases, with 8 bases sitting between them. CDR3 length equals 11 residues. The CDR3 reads CASRRTPEAFF. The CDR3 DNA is TGTGCCAGTAGGCGAACCCCTGAAGCTTTCTTT.

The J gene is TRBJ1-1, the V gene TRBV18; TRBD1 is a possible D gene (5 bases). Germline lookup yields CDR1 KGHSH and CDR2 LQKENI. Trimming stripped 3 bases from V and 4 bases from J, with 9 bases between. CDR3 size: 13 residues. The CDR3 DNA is TGTGCCAGCTCACCCAGGGCAGGCACTGAAGCTTTCTTT. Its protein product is CASSPRAGTEAFF.

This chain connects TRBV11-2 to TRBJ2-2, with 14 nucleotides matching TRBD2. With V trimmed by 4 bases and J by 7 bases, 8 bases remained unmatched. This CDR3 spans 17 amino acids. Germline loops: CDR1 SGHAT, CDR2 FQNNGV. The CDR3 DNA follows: TGTGCCAGCAGCTACCCGGGACTAGCGGGAGTCGGCGGGGAGCTGTTTTTT. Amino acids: CASSYPGLAGVGGELFF.

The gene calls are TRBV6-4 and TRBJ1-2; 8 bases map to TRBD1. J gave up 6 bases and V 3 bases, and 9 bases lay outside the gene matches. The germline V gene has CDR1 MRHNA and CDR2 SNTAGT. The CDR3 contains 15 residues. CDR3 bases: TGTGCCAGCAGTGAAACAGGGGGGCCGCCAGATGGCTACACCTTC. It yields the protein CASSETGGPPDGYTF.

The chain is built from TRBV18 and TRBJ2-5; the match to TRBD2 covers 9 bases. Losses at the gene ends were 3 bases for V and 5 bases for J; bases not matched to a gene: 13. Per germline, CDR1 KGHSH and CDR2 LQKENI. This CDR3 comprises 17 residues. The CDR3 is CASSPKRTSAGGETQYF. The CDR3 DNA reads TGTGCCAGCTCACCCAAGAGGACTAGCGCGGGGGGTGAGACCCAGTACTTC.

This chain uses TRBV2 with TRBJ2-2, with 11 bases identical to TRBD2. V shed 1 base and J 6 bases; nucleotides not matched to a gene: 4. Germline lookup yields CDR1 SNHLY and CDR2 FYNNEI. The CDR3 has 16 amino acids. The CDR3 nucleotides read TGTGCCAGCAGTGAAGAACTAGCGGGAGTTTCCGGGGAGCTGTTTTTT. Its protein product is CASSEELAGVSGELFF. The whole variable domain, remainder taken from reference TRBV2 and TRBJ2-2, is EPEVTQTPSHQVTQMGQEVILRCVPISNHLYFYWYRQILGQKVEFLVSFYNNEISEKSEIFDDQFSVERPDGSNFTLKIRSTKLEDSAMYFCASSEELAGVSGELFFGEGSRLTVL.

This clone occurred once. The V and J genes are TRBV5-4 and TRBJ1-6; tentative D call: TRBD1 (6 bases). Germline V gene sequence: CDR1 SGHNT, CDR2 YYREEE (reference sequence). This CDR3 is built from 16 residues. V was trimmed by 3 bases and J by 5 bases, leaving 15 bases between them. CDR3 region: CASSSTGNPDNSPLHF. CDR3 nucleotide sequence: TGTGCCAGCAGCTCCACAGGGAACCCGGATAATTCACCCCTCCACTTT.

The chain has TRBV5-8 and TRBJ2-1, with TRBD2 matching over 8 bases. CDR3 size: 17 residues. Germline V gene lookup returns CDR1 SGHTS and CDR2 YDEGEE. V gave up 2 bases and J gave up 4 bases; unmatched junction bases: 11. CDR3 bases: TGTGCCAGCAGCTTAGGGTACTCCATAGCGGGGTACAATGAGCAGTTCTTC. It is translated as CASSLGYSIAGYNEQFF.

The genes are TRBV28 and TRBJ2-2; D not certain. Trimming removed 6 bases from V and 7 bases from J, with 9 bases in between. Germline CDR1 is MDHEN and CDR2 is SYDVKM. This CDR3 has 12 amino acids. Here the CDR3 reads CASRAFGGELFF. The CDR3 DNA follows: TGTGCCAGCAGGGCTTTCGGCGGGGAGCTGTTTTTT.

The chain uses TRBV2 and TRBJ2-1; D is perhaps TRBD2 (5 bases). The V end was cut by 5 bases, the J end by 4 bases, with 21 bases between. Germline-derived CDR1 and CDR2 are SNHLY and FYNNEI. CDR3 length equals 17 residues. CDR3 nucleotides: TGTGCCAGCAGTCTCTCCGGCCCCGTCCCGGGATACAATGAGCAGTTCTTC. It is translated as CASSLSGPVPGYNEQFF. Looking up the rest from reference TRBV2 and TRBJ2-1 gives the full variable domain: EPEVTQTPSHQVTQMGQEVILRCVPISNHLYFYWYRQILGQKVEFLVSFYNNEISEKSEIFDDQFSVERPDGSNFTLKIRSTKLEDSAMYFCASSLSGPVPGYNEQFFGPGTRLTVL.

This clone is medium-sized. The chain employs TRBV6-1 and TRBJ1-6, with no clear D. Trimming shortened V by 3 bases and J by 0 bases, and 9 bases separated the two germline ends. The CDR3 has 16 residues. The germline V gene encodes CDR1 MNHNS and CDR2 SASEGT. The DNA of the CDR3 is TGTGCCAGCAGTGATCCCCTGAGCTCCTATAATTCACCCCTCCACTTT. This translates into CASSDPLSSYNSPLHF.

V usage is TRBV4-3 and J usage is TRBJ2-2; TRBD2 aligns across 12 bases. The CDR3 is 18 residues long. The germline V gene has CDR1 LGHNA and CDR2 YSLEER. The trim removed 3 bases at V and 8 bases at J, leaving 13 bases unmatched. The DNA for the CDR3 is TGCGCCAGCAGCCACTTAACCCACTTGACTAGCGGGGGAGGGGAGCTGTTTTTT. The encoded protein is CASSHLTHLTSGGGELFF.

Written as DNA, the CDR3 is TGTGCCAGCAGCGTAGCTGGTTTCTCCTACGAGCAGTACTTC. Encoded protein: CASSVAGFSYEQYF. This sequence joins TRBV9 and TRBJ2-7, with D uncertain. CDR1 and CDR2 (germline): SGDLS, YYNGEE. The CDR3 has 14 residues. V was shortened by 0 bases and J by 0 bases, with 7 bases between the two germline ends.

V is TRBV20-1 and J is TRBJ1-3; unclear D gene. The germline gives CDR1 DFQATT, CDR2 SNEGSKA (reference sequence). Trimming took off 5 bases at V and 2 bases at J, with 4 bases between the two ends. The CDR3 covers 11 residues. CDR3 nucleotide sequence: TGCAGTGCTTGGGCTGGAAACACCATATATTTT. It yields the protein CSAWAGNTIYF.

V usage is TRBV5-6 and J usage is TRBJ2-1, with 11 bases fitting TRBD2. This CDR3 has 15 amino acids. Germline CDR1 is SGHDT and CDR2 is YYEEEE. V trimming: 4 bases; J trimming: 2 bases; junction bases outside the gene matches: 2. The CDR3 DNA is TGTGCCAGCAGCCCACTAGCGGGAGCCTACAATGAGCAGTTCTTC. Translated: CASSPLAGAYNEQFF. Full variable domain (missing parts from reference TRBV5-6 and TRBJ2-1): DAGVTQSPTHLIKTRGQQVTLRCSPKSGHDTVSWYQQALGQGPQFIFQYYEEEERQRGNFPDRFSGHQFPNYSSELNVNALLLGDSALYLCASSPLAGAYNEQFFGPGTRLTVL.

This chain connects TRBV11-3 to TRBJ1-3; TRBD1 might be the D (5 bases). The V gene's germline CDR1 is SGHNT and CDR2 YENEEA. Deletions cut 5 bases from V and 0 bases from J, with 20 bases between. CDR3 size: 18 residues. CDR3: CASSGGSLRESSGNTIYF. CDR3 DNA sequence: TGTGCCAGCAGCGGAGGGTCTCTCAGGGAAAGCTCTGGAAACACCATATATTTT.

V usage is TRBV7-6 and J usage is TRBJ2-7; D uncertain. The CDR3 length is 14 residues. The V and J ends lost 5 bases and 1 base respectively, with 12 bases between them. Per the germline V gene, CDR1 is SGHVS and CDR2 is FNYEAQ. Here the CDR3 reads CASSPPSRSYEQYF. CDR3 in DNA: TGTGCCAGCAGCCCACCGAGCAGGTCCTACGAGCAGTACTTC.

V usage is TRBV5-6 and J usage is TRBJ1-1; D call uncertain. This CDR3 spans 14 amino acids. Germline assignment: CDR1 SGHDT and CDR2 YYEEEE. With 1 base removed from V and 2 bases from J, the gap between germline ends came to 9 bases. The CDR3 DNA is TGTGCCAGCAGCTTGAAACAATACAACACTGAAGCTTTCTTT. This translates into CASSLKQYNTEAFF.

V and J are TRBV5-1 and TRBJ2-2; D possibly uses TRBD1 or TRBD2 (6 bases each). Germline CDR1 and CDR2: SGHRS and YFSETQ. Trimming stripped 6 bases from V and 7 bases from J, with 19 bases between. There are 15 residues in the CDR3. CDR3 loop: CASIRGPAGDGELFF. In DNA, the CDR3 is TGCGCCAGCATCCGGGGGCCGGCAGGTGACGGGGAGCTGTTTTTT.

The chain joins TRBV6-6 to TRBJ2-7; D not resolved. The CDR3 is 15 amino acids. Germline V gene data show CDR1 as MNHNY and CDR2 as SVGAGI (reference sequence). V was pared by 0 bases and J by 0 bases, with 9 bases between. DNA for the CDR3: TGTGCCAGCAGTTACTCGACCTGGAGCTCCTACGAGCAGTACTTC. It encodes CASSYSTWSSYEQYF.

The CDR3 is CAWSVSRDQQYF. DNA of the CDR3: TGTGCCTGGAGTGTATCGCGTGATCAGCAGTATTTT. The rearrangement joins TRBV30 to TRBJ2-3; D ambiguous. CDR3 length: 12 amino acids. Trimming removed 0 bases from V and 11 bases from J, with 12 bases in between. Per the germline V gene, CDR1 is GTSNPN and CDR2 is SVGIG (reference sequence).